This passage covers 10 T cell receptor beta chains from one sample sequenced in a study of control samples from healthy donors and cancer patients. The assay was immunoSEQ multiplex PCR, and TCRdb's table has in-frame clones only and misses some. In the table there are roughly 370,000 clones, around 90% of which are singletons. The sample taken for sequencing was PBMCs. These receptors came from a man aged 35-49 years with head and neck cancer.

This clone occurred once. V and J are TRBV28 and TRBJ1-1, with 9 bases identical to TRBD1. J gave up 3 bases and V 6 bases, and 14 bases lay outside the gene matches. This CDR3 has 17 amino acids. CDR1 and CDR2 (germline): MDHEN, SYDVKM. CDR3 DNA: TGTGCCAGCAGCCCTCTCCGGGACAGGGTTTCGGACACTGAAGCTTTCTTT. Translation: CASSPLRDRVSDTEAFF.

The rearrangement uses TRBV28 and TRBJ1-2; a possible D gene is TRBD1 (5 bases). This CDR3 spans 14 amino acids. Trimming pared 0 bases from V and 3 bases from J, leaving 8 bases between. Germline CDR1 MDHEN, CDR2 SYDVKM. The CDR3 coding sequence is TGTGCCAGCAGTTTATGGGGGCTTTACTATGGCTACACCTTC. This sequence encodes CASSLWGLYYGYTF.

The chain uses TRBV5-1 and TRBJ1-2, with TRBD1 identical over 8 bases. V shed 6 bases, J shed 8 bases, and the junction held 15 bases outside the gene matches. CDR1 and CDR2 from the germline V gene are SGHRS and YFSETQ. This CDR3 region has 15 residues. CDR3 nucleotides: TGCGCCAGCAACGGCCCTGGACAGGGCACAAGCGGCTACACCTTC. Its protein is CASNGPGQGTSGYTF.

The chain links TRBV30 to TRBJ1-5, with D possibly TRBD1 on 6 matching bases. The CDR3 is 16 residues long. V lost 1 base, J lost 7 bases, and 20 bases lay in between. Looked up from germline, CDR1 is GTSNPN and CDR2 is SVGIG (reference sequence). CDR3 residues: CAWSGGPGVRGQPQHF. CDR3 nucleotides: TGTGCCTGGAGTGGGGGGCCGGGGGTTAGGGGGCAGCCCCAGCATTTT.

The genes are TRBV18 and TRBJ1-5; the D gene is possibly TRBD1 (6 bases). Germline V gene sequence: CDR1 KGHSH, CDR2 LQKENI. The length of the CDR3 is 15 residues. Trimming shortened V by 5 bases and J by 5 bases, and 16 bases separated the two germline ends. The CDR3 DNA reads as TGTGCCAGCTCAGGGGTACAGGGCTGGGATCAGCCCCAGCATTTT. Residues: CASSGVQGWDQPQHF.

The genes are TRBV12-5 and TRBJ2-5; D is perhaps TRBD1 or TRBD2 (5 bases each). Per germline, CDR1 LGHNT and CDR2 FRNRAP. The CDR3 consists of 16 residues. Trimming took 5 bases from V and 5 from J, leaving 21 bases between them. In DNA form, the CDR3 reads TGTGCTAGTGGTCTACCCCTGGACGGGGCCGGGGAGACCCAGTACTTC. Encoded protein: CASGLPLDGAGETQYF.

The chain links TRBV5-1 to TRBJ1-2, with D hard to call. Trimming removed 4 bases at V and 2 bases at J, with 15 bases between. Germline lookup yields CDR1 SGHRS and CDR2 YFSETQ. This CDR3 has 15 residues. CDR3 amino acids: CASSQIYGGNYGYTF. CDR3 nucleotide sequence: TGCGCCAGCAGCCAGATTTATGGAGGGAACTATGGCTACACCTTC.

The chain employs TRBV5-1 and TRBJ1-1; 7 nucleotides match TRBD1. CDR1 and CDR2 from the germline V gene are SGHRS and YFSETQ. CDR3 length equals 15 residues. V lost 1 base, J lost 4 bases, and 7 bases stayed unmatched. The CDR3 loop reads CASSLPNRGSTEAFF. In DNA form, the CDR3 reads TGCGCCAGCAGCTTGCCTAACAGGGGCTCCACTGAAGCTTTCTTT.

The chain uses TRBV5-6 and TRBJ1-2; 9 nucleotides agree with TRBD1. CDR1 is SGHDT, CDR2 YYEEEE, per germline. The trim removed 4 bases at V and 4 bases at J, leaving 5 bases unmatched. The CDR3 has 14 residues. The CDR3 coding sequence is TGTGCCAGCAGCGCGAGGACAGGGGCCTATGGCTACACCTTC. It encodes CASSARTGAYGYTF.

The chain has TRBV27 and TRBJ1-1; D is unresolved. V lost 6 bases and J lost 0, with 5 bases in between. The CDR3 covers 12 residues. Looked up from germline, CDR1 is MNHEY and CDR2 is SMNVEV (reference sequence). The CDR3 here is CASRGLNTEAFF. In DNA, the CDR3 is TGTGCCAGCAGAGGGTTGAACACTGAAGCTTTCTTT.